The 2 T cell receptor beta chains presented below share a single source sample, sequenced in a study of spatial heterogeneity in lung cancer. General study results and limits: Tumoral mutation counts were tracked by counts of expanded intratumoral alpha and beta TCRs.

The time point was: sample taken at primary tumor resection. No antigen has been identified for these receptors. TCRdb reprocessed the 5' RACE reads via MiXCR and lists one record per CDR3 protein. Of about 7,900 distinct CDR3 sequences detected, 6.5% to 9% appear once; the ten largest clones hold 18%. Sequences were derived from lung tumor tissue, sampled at surgery. The receptor source for this set is a female donor with early-stage non-small cell lung cancer.

This clonotype is medium-sized within its sample. The CDR3 DNA sequence: TGTGCCAGCAGCCGCCGGGACGGCGATTCACCCCTCCACTTT. This sequence encodes CASSRRDGDSPLHF. The chain has TRBV7-9 and TRBJ1-6; a weak D match, TRBD1 (5 bases). CDR3 length equals 14 residues. Germline CDR1 SEHNR, CDR2 FQNEAQ (reference sequence). The V end was cut by 5 bases, the J end by 8 bases, with 13 bases between.

This clonotype showed up many times. Here the CDR3 DNA reads TGTGCCAGCAGCTTAGGGACTCCCTACAATGAGCAGTTCTTC. The encoded protein is CASSLGTPYNEQFF. This sequence joins TRBV11-3 and TRBJ2-1; a possible D gene is TRBD2 (5 bases). The V and J ends lost 1 base and 2 bases respectively, with 6 bases between them. The CDR3 spans 14 residues. Germline V gives CDR1 SGHNT, CDR2 YENEEA. Supplemented by reference TRBV11-3 and TRBJ2-1, the full variable domain reads EAGVVQSPRYKIIEKKQPVAFWCNPISGHNTLYWYLQNLGQGPELLIRYENEEAVDDSQLPKDRFSAERLKGVDSTLKIQPAELGDSAVYLCASSLGTPYNEQFFGPGTRLTVL.